Listed here are 13 T cell receptor beta chains from one sample, sequenced in a study of blood T cell repertoires in COVID-19. This table comes from immunoSEQ multiplex PCR, and its TCRdb copy is limited to in-frame clones, with some not included. This table has about 240,000 clones, 80% to 95% appearing once. The sample was peripheral blood. All receptors derive from a man aged 25 to 40 with COVID-19, enrolled during active disease.

The J gene is TRBJ1-1, the V gene TRBV10-3; perhaps TRBD1 as D (5 bases). The V end lost 9 bases, the J end lost 1 base, and 9 bases lay between the germline ends. This CDR3 spans 12 amino acids. Germline V gene sequence: CDR1 ENHRY, CDR2 SYGVKD. In DNA, the CDR3 is TGTGCCATGGGCAGGGAGAACACTGAAGCTTTCTTT. Translated: CAMGRENTEAFF.

V and J are TRBV18 and TRBJ2-1; TRBD1 matches at 7 bases. The J segment lost 3 bases and the V segment lost 3 bases, leaving 8 bases of the junction unmatched. Germline loops: CDR1 KGHSH, CDR2 LQKENI. The length of the CDR3 is 16 residues. CDR3 coding DNA: TGTGCCAGCTCACCCCCCTCCGGACAGGACTACAATGAGCAGTTCTTC. It is translated as CASSPPSGQDYNEQFF.

J is TRBJ1-3 and V is TRBV9; D is possibly TRBD1 (6 bases). The CDR3 is 14 residues long. V was shortened by 3 bases and J by 4 bases, with 11 bases between the two germline ends. Germline CDR1 and CDR2: SGDLS and YYNGEE. CDR3 sequence (DNA): TGTGCCAGCAGCGCAACAGGGAAGGGAAACACCATATATTTT. It encodes CASSATGKGNTIYF.

The V call is TRBV15, the J call TRBJ1-3; D gene ambiguous. The ends were cut back, 0 bases at V and 2 bases at J, with 8 bases in the middle. Germline V gives CDR1 LNHNV, CDR2 YYDKDF (reference sequence). The CDR3 is made up of 15 amino acids. The CDR3 protein is CATSRDREAGNTIYF. As DNA, the CDR3 is TGTGCCACCAGCAGAGATCGAGAGGCTGGAAACACCATATATTTT. Based on the CDR3 plus reference TRBV15 and TRBJ1-3, the full variable domain is DAMVIQNPRYQVTQFGKPVTLSCSQTLNHNVMYWYQQKSSQAPKLLFHYYDKDFNNEADTPDNFQSRRPNTSFCFLDIRSPGLGDTAMYLCATSRDREAGNTIYFGEGSWLTVV.

This clone showed up just a few times. The chain employs TRBV5-4 and TRBJ2-7; TRBD2 aligns across 8 bases. Trimming took 3 bases from V and 2 from J; bases not matched to a gene: 4. CDR1 is SGHNT, CDR2 YYREEE, per germline (reference sequence). The CDR3 consists of 14 residues. The CDR3 loop is CASSSGGATYEQYF. Written as DNA, the CDR3 is TGTGCCAGCAGCTCCGGGGGGGCTACCTACGAGCAGTACTTC.

A few counts support this clone. The chain links TRBV7-9 to TRBJ1-1, with D possibly being TRBD1 (5 bases). Germline values: CDR1 SEHNR, CDR2 FQNEAQ (reference sequence). The V end lost 1 base, the J end lost 5 bases, and 11 bases lay between the germline ends. The CDR3 spans 14 residues. CDR3 sequence: CASSLGLGGTEAFF. As DNA, the CDR3 is TGTGCCAGCAGCTTAGGGCTGGGGGGGACTGAAGCTTTCTTT. Using reference TRBV7-9 and TRBJ1-1 for the parts outside the CDR3, the full variable domain is DTGVSQNPRHKITKRGQNVTFRCDPISEHNRLYWYRQTLGQGPEFLTYFQNEAQLEKSRLLSDRFSAERPKGSFSTLEIQRTEQGDSAMYLCASSLGLGGTEAFFGQGTRLTVV.

In its sample, this clone was seen once. V and J are TRBV2 and TRBJ1-1, with 7 bases fitting TRBD1. The length of the CDR3 is 15 residues. V was clipped by 5 bases and J by 5 bases; unmatched bases: 11. Per the germline V gene, CDR1 is SNHLY and CDR2 is FYNNEI. CDR3: CASSNTPSRGTEAFF. The CDR3 coding sequence is TGTGCCAGCAGTAACACCCCAAGCAGGGGGACTGAAGCTTTCTTT.

The chain links TRBV19 to TRBJ1-2, with a weak D call TRBD1 (5 bases). Trimming took 1 base from V and 6 from J, leaving 9 bases between them. The germline CDR1 and CDR2 sequences are LNHDA and SQIVND (reference sequence). This CDR3 contains 13 residues. The CDR3 DNA reads as TGTGCCAGTAGTATAGTTCCAGGGCATGGCTACACCTTC. This translates into CASSIVPGHGYTF.

This rearrangement joins TRBV21-1 to TRBJ1-5. TRBV21-1 is tagged as a pseudogene. The CDR3 covers 17 residues. The CDR3 DNA follows: TGTGCCAGCAGCACCCGACTAGAGGACTATAGCAATCAGCCCCAGCATTTT. This gives the protein CASSTRLEDYSNQPQHF.

V is TRBV10-1 and J is TRBJ1-4, with TRBD1 matching 9 bases. The CDR3 runs 17 residues. The V and J ends lost 1 base and 7 bases, in that order; junction bases with no gene match: 10. Germline assignment: CDR1 WNHNN and CDR2 SYGVQD (reference sequence). CDR3 in amino acids: CASSEYPGQGGAEKLFF. CDR3 DNA sequence: TGCGCCAGCAGTGAGTACCCGGGACAGGGTGGGGCTGAAAAACTGTTTTTT.

The chain couples TRBV25-1 to TRBJ1-3, with 7 nucleotides matching TRBD1. J lost 3 bases, V lost 2 bases, and 7 bases had no gene match. This CDR3 spans 16 amino acids. Germline values: CDR1 MGHDK, CDR2 SYGVNS. The CDR3, as DNA: TGTGCCAGCAGTGAACAGAAAGGGGGCTATGGAAACACCATATATTTT. It specifies CASSEQKGGYGNTIYF.

The rearrangement joins TRBV25-1 to TRBJ1-2; D gene ambiguous. The CDR3 is 18 amino acids. V gave up 6 bases and J gave up 3 bases, with 26 bases separating them. Per the germline V gene, CDR1 is MGHDK and CDR2 is SYGVNS. The CDR3 bases are TGTGCCAGCAGAACCTTCAAACGTTGGGCCTCGTTTTACTATGGCTACACCTTC. This codes for CASRTFKRWASFYYGYTF.

V and J are TRBV4-2 and TRBJ2-3; 14 nucleotides match TRBD2. With V trimmed by 4 bases and J by 4 bases, 7 bases remained unmatched. CDR1 LGHNA and CDR2 YNFKEQ come from the germline V gene. The CDR3 consists of 17 residues. This chain's CDR3 is CASSRRLAGGNSDTQYF. CDR3 nucleotide sequence: TGTGCCAGCAGCCGTCGACTAGCGGGGGGGAATTCAGATACGCAGTATTTT.